Each of the 10 T cell receptor beta chains below was sequenced from the same sample in a study of shared clonotypes between healthy human individuals (dated by TCRdb to the early 2020s). The library was produced with the immunoSEQ multiplex PCR assay. TCRdb retrieved this table from immuneACCESS and kept in-frame rearrangements only. Not all clones are present; in checked studies, unresolved V genes account for under half, and no reason is known for the remainder. This sample is represented by 2 million to 2.5 million clones; 92% of them were singletons. The leading ten clones occupy more than 0.35% of the sample. The specimen sequenced was naive CD4+ T cells from PBMCs. The meaning of the sample's cell subset or site label: CD45RA+ positively selected. The origin of the receptors is a man younger than 35 in good health. Some clones in this sample may be carry-over from other donors' samples.

The chain links TRBV7-2 to TRBJ1-3, with D possibly being TRBD1 (5 bases). V lost 5 bases to trimming and J lost 4 bases, with 6 bases between them. The CDR3 runs to 12 residues. CDR1 and CDR2 (germline): SGHTA, FQGNSA. DNA for the CDR3: TGTGCCAGCAGCCGGACAGGAAACACCATATATTTT. Translating gives CASSRTGNTIYF.

The chain combines TRBV6-1 with TRBJ1-3; D might be TRBD1 (6 bases). This CDR3 comprises 15 residues. V was trimmed by 1 base and J by 4 bases, leaving 11 bases between them. The germline V gene has CDR1 MNHNS and CDR2 SASEGT. CDR3: CASSEESGDGNTIYF. In nucleotides, the CDR3 is TGTGCCAGCAGTGAAGAGTCAGGGGACGGAAACACCATATATTTT.

The DNA for the CDR3 is TGTGCCGCCCAAGATGGAAGAAAGGTTTCCTACGAGCAGTACTTC. The encoded protein is CAAQDGRKVSYEQYF. The chain employs TRBV10-3 and TRBJ2-7; D not resolved. Germline values: CDR1 ENHRY, CDR2 SYGVKD. The V end lost 11 bases, the J end lost 1 base, and 21 bases lay between the germline ends. The CDR3 runs 15 residues.

The sample holds a few counts of this clone. The rearrangement uses TRBV9 and TRBJ1-1, with 9 nucleotides matching TRBD1. This CDR3 comprises 15 residues. Germline V gene data show CDR1 as SGDLS and CDR2 as YYNGEE. The ends lost 3 bases at V and 4 bases at J; junction bases unmatched: 7. In DNA, the CDR3 is TGTGCCAGCAGCGACCTACAGGGGGCCAGCACTGAAGCTTTCTTT. It specifies CASSDLQGASTEAFF. Based on the CDR3 plus reference TRBV9 and TRBJ1-1, the full variable domain is DSGVTQTPKHLITATGQRVTLRCSPRSGDLSVYWYQQSLDQGLQFLIQYYNGEERAKGNILERFSAQQFPDLHSELNLSSLELGDSALYFCASSDLQGASTEAFFGQGTRLTVV.

V usage is TRBV6-5 and J usage is TRBJ2-7, with 7 bases matching TRBD2. After removal of 6 bases from V and 0 bases from J, the junction contained 5 bases not matched to a gene. This CDR3 spans 14 amino acids. In germline, CDR1 is MNHEY, CDR2 SVGAGI. DNA for the CDR3: TGTGCCAGCAGGGAGCGGGGCCTCTCCTACGAGCAGTACTTC. As protein: CASRERGLSYEQYF.

About this clone: Other DNA sequences in this specimen translate into the identical CDR3. The DNA for the CDR3 is TGTGCCAGCAGTTCTCGGGACCCCCAGCATTTT. It encodes CASSSRDPQHF. The chain is built from TRBV28 and TRBJ1-5; D is possibly TRBD1 (5 bases). The CDR3 is made up of 11 amino acids. Germline V gene lookup returns CDR1 MDHEN and CDR2 SYDVKM. V was trimmed by 4 bases and J by 10 bases, leaving 8 bases between them.

As to this clone: This is likely a read error, given that the CDR3 carries no conserved phenylalanine or tryptophan at its end. The rearrangement links TRBV15 to TRBJ1-2, with D unclear. The CDR3 is 14 amino acids. V shed 3 bases and J shed 0 bases, with 8 bases lying between them. The germline V gene has CDR1 LNHNV and CDR2 YYDKDF (reference sequence). The CDR3 sequence is CATSRRTANYGYTS. DNA for the CDR3: TGTGCCACCAGCAGGCGCACGGCTAACTATGGCTACACCTCC.

This rearrangement joins TRBV5-1 to TRBJ1-2, with D uncertain. Trimming removed 0 bases at V and 3 bases at J, with 6 bases between. The CDR3 totals 13 residues. Germline V gene lookup returns CDR1 SGHRS and CDR2 YFSETQ. The CDR3 protein is CASSLVPDYGYTF. Written as DNA, the CDR3 is TGCGCCAGCAGCTTGGTTCCCGACTATGGCTACACCTTC.

This chain uses TRBV5-1 with TRBJ2-3; the D gene is possibly TRBD2 (5 bases). The CDR3 loop spans 15 amino acids. The V end was cut by 5 bases, the J end by 4 bases, with 17 bases between. The V gene's germline CDR1 is SGHRS and CDR2 YFSETQ. CDR3 nucleotide sequence: TGCGCCAGCAGTCGCGCCCCCGTGGGAGCAGATACGCAGTATTTT. Protein product: CASSRAPVGADTQYF. The whole variable domain, remainder taken from reference TRBV5-1 and TRBJ2-3, is KAGVTQTPRYLIKTRGQQVTLSCSPISGHRSVSWYQQTPGQGLQFLFEYFSETQRNKGNFPGRFSGRQFSNSRSEMNVSTLELGDSALYLCASSRAPVGADTQYFGPGTRLTVL.

The chain uses TRBV7-2 and TRBJ1-2, with D unclear. CDR1 SGHTA and CDR2 FQGNSA come from the germline V gene. The CDR3 consists of 13 residues. Deletions cut 6 bases from V and 7 bases from J, with 15 bases between. The CDR3 loop reads CASSYGVDGGYTF. In DNA form, the CDR3 reads TGTGCCAGCAGTTACGGCGTAGATGGTGGCTACACCTTC.